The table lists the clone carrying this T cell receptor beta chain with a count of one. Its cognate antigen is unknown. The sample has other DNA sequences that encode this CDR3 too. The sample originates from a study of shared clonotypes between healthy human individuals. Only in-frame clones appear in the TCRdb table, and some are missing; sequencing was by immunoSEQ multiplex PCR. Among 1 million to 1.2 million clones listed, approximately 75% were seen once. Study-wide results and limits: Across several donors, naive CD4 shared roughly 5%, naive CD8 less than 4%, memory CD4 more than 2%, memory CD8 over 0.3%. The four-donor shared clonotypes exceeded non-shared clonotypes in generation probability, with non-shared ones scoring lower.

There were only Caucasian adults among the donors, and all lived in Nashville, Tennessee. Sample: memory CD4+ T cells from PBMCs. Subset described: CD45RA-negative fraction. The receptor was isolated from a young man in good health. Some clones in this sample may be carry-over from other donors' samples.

The CDR3 reads CSAPGQGTYNEQFF. The CDR3 nucleotides read TGCAGCGCACCCGGACAGGGGACCTACAATGAGCAGTTCTTC. The chain uses TRBV29-1 and TRBJ2-1; TRBD1 aligns across 9 bases. V gave up 7 bases and J gave up 2 bases; unmatched junction bases: 6. The CDR3 runs to 14 residues. CDR1 and CDR2 (germline): SQVTM, ANQGSEA.